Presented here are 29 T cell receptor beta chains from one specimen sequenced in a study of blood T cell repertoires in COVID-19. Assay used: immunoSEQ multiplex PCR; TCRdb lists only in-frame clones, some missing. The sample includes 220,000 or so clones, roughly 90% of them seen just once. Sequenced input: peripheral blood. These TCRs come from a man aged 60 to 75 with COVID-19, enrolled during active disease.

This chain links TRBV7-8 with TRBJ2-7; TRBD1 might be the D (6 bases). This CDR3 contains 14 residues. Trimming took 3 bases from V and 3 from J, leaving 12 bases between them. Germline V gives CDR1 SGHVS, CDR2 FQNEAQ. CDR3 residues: CASSFAGQLYEQYF. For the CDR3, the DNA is TGTGCCAGCAGCTTTGCCGGACAGCTCTACGAGCAGTACTTC. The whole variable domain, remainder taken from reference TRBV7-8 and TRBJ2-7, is GAGVSQSPRYKVAKRGQDVALRCDPISGHVSLFWYQQALGQGPEFLTYFQNEAQLDKSGLPSDRFFAERPEGSVSTLKIQRTQQEDSAVYLCASSFAGQLYEQYFGPGTRLTVT.

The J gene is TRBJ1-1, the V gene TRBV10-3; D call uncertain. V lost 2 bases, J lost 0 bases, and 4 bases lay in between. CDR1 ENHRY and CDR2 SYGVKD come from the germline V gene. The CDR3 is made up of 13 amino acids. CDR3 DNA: TGTGCCATCAGTGAGGCAGTGAACACTGAAGCTTTCTTT. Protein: CAISEAVNTEAFF.

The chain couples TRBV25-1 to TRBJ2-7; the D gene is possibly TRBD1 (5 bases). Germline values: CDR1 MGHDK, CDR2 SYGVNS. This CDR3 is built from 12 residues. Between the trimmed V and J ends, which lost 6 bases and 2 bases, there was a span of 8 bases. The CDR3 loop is CASRQVPYEQYF. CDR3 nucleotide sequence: TGTGCCAGCAGACAGGTCCCCTACGAGCAGTACTTC.

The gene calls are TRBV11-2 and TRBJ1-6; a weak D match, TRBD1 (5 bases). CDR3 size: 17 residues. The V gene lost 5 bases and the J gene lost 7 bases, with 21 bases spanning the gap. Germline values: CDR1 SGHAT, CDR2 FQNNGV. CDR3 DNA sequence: TGTGCCAGCAGCCCGCCCCAGGGTAGCTCGGTGAATTCACCCCTCCACTTT. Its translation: CASSPPQGSSVNSPLHF.

The CDR3 loop reads CASSPGQESYGYTF. The CDR3 nucleotides are TGTGCCAGCTCCCCGGGACAGGAGAGCTATGGCTACACCTTC. This rearrangement joins TRBV18 to TRBJ1-2; TRBD1 matches at 8 bases. The germline V gene has CDR1 KGHSH and CDR2 LQKENI. This CDR3 contains 14 residues. With 6 bases clipped from V and 4 bases from J, the junction kept 7 bases outside the gene matches.

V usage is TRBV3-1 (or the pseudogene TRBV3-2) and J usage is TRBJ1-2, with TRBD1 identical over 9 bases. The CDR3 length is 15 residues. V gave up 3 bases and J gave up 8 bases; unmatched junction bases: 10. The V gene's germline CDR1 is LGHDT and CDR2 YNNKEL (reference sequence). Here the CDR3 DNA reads TGTGCCAGCAGCCAGGCGGACAGGGGAGTAGGAGGCTACACCTTC. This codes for CASSQADRGVGGYTF.

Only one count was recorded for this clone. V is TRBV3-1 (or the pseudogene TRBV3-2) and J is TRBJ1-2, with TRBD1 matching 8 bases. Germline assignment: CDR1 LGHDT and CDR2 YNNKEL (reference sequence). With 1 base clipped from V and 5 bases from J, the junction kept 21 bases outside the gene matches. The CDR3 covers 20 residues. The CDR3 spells CASSQGGIKSSQGAVYGYTF. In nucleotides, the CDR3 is TGTGCCAGCAGCCAAGGGGGTATCAAGTCTTCTCAGGGGGCGGTTTATGGCTACACCTTC.

In DNA, the CDR3 is TGCGCCAGCAGCCATTCATCGACCGGGACAGACCTGAATGAGCAGTTCTTC. It yields the protein CASSHSSTGTDLNEQFF. The V gene is TRBV4-3, the J gene TRBJ2-1, with 7 bases matching TRBD1. The J segment lost 7 bases and the V segment lost 3 bases, leaving 15 bases of the junction unmatched. The CDR3 covers 17 residues. Germline-derived CDR1 and CDR2 are LGHNA and YSLEER.

The CDR3 coding sequence is TGTGCCAGCAGCTCCGGGACTCAAGGGGCAACCGGGGAGCTGTTTTTT. This sequence encodes CASSSGTQGATGELFF. The gene calls are TRBV5-6 and TRBJ2-2; a possible D gene is TRBD2 (6 bases). Germline V gene data show CDR1 as SGHDT and CDR2 as YYEEEE. Trimming took 3 bases from V and 5 from J, leaving 17 bases between them. There are 16 residues in the CDR3.

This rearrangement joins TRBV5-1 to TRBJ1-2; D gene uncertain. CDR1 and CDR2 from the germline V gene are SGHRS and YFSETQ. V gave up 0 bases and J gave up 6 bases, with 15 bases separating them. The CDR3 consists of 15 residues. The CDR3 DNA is TGCGCCAGCAGCTTGGATCCGGGAGGGTTTAATGGCTACACCTTC. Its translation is CASSLDPGGFNGYTF. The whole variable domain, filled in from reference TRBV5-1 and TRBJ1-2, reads KAGVTQTPRYLIKTRGQQVTLSCSPISGHRSVSWYQQTPGQGLQFLFEYFSETQRNKGNFPGRFSGRQFSNSRSEMNVSTLELGDSALYLCASSLDPGGFNGYTFGSGTRLTVV.

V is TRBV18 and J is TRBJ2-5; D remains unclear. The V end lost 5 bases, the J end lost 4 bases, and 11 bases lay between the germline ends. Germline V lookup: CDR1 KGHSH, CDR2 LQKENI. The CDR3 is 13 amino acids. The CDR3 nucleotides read TGTGCCAGCTCAGATACTATCCTAGAGACCCAGTACTTC. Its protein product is CASSDTILETQYF.

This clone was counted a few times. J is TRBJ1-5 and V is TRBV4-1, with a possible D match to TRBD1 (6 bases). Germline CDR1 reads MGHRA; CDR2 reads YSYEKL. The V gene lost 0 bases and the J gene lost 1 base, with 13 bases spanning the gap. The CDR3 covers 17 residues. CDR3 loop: CASSQEVNRASNQPQHF. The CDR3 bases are TGCGCCAGCAGCCAAGAGGTGAACAGGGCAAGCAATCAGCCCCAGCATTTT.

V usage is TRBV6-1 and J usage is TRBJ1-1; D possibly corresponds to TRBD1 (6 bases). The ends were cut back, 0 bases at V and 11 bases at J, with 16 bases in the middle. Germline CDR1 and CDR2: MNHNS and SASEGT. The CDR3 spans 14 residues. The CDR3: CASSEAGGLRDAFF. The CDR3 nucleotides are TGTGCCAGCAGTGAAGCGGGGGGGCTTCGGGACGCTTTCTTT.

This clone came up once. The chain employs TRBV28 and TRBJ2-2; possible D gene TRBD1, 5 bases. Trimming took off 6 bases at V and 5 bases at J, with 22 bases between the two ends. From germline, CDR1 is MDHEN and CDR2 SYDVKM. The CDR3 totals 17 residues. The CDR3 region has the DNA TGTGCCAGCAGAGCCCTTCTTATACAGGAAACTACCGGGGAGCTGTTTTTT. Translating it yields CASRALLIQETTGELFF.

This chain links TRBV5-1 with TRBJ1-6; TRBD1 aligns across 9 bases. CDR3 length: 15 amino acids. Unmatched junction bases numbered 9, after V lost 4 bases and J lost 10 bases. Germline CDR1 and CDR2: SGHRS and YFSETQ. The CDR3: CASSRTGTGKSPLHF. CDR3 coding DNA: TGCGCCAGCAGCCGAACCGGGACAGGGAAATCACCCCTCCACTTT.

Here the CDR3 DNA reads TGTGCCAGCAGCTTGGTAGGCGGAGCCAGCACAGATACGCAGTATTTT. Translating gives CASSLVGGASTDTQYF. The chain joins TRBV5-8 to TRBJ2-3; the D is unclear. The V gene's germline CDR1 is SGHTS and CDR2 YDEGEE. Trimming cost V 0 bases and J 0 bases, with 11 bases left between them. The CDR3 contains 16 residues.

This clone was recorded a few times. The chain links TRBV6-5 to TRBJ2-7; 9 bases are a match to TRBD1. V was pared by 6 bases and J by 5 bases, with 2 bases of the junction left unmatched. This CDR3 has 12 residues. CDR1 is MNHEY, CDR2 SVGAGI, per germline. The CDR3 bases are TGTGCCAGCAGGACAGGGGGGGACGAGCAGTACTTC. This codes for CASRTGGDEQYF.

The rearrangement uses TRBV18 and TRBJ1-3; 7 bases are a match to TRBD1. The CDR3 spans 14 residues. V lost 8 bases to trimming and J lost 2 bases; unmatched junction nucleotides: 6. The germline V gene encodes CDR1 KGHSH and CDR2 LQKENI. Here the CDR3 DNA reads TGTGCCAGCAACGACAGGGAGACTGGAAACACCATATATTTT. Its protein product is CASNDRETGNTIYF. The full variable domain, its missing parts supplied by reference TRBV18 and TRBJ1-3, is NAGVMQNPRHLVRRRGQEARLRCSPMKGHSHVYWYRQLPEEGLKFMVYLQKENIIDESGMPKERFSAEFPKEGPSILRIQQVVRGDSAAYFCASNDRETGNTIYFGEGSWLTVV.

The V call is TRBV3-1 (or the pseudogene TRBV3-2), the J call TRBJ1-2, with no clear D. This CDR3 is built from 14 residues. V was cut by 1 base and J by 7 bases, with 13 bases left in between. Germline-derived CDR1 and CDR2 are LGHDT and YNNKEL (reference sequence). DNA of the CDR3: TGTGCCAGCAGCCAAGTGTCGGGTGGTGTTGGCTACACCTTC. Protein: CASSQVSGGVGYTF.

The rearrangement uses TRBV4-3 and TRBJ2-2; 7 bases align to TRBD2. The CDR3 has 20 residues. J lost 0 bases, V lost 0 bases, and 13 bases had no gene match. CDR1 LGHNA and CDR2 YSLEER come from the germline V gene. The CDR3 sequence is CASSQDSDLRESPNTGELFF. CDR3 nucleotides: TGCGCCAGCAGCCAAGATTCGGATTTGCGGGAGTCCCCGAACACCGGGGAGCTGTTTTTT.

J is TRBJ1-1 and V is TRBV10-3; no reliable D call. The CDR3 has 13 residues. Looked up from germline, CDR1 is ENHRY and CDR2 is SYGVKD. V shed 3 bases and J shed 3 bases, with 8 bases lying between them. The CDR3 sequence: CAISDRGDTEAFF. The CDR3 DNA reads TGTGCCATCAGTGATCGGGGTGACACTGAAGCTTTCTTT.

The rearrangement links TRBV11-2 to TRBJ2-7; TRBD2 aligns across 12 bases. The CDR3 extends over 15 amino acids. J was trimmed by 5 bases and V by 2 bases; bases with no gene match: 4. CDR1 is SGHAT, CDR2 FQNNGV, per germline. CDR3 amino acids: CASSLTGLAGHEQYF. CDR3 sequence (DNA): TGTGCCAGCAGCTTAACGGGACTAGCGGGCCACGAGCAGTACTTC.

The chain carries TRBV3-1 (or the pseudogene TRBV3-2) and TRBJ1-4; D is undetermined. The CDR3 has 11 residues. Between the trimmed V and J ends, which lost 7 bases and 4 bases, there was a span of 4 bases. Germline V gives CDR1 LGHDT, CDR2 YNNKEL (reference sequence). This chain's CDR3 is CASTGNEKLFF. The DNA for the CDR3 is TGTGCCAGCACCGGTAATGAAAAACTGTTTTTT.

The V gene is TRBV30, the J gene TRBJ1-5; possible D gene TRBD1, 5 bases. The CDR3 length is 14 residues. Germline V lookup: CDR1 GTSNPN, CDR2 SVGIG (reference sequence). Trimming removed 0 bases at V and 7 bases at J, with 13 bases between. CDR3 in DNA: TGTGCCTGGAGTGTGGACACCAATTGGCAGCCCCAGCATTTT. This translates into CAWSVDTNWQPQHF.

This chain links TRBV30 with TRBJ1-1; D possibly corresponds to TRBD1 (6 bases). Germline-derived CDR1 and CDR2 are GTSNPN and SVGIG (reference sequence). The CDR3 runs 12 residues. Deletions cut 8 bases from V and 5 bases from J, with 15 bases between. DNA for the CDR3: TGTGCCCGGTACAGGGTGGGGACTGAAGCTTTCTTT. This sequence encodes CARYRVGTEAFF. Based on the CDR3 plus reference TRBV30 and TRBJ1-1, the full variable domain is SQTIHQWPATLVQPVGSPLSLECTVEGTSNPNLYWYRQAAGRGLQLLFYSVGIGQISSEVPQNLSASRPQDRQFILSSKKLLLSDSGFYLCARYRVGTEAFFGQGTRLTVV.

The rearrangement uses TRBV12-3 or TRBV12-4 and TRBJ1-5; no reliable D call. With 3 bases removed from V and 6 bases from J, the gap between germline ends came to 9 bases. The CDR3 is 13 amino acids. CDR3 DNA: TGTGCCAGCAGTTTCCCTACGGGTCAGCCCCAGCATTTT. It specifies CASSFPTGQPQHF.

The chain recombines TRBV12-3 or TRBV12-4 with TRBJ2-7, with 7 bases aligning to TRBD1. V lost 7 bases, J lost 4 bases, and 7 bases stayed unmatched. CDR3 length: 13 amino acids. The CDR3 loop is CASTRGGPYEQYF. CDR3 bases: TGTGCCAGCACCCGAGGGGGCCCTTACGAGCAGTACTTC.

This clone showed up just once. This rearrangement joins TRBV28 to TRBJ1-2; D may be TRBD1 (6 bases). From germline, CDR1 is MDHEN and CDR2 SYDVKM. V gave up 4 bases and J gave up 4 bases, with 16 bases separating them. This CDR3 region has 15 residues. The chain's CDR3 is CASSSPSTGFYGYTF. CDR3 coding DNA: TGTGCCAGCAGTTCCCCATCGACAGGATTCTATGGCTACACCTTC.

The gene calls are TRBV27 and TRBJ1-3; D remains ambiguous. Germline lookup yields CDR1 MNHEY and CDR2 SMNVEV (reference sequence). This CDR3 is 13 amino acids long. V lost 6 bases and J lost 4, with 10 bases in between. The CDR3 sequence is CASRSGGGNTIYF. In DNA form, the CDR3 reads TGTGCCAGCAGAAGTGGAGGAGGAAACACCATATATTTT.